The 29 T cell receptor beta chains listed next were all sequenced from one sample in a study of T cells in Graves' hyperthyroidism and ophthalmopathy. The source material, RNA transcripts, was used to amplify TCR beta CDR3 regions. HTBI primers drove first-round RT-PCR of the TCR CDR3. MiXCR, applied by TCRdb to the multiplex PCR reads, yields one record per CDR3 protein. The sample lists some 400,000 distinct CDR3 sequences; roughly 13% were seen once. Specimen: blood. The receptors originated from a man aged 30 to 39 with Graves' hyperthyroidism that later progressed to Graves' ophthalmopathy.

This clonotype was observed at least ten times. The V call is TRBV12-3 or TRBV12-4, the J call TRBJ2-1; D perhaps matches TRBD2 (6 bases). Trimming cost V 4 bases and J 7 bases, with 20 bases left between them. The CDR3 runs 16 residues. CDR3 residues: CASSWRRGRIANEQFF. The CDR3 DNA reads TGTGCCAGCAGTTGGCGGCGGGGAAGGATAGCGAATGAGCAGTTCTTC.

The chain recombines TRBV2 with TRBJ2-3; 12 nucleotides agree with TRBD2. J lost 4 bases, V lost 8 bases, and 7 bases had no gene match. Germline V gene lookup returns CDR1 SNHLY and CDR2 FYNNEI. The CDR3 sequence is 15 residues long. CDR3 sequence: CASSSGGAGPDTQYF. DNA for the CDR3: TGTGCCAGCTCTAGCGGGGGGGCCGGGCCAGATACGCAGTATTTT.

This clonotype was detected a few times. The gene calls are TRBV9 and TRBJ1-1, with D uncertain. Germline CDR1 is SGDLS and CDR2 is YYNGEE. The V end lost 0 bases, the J end lost 3 bases, and 3 bases lay between the germline ends. The CDR3 totals 12 residues. CDR3 nucleotides: TGTGCCAGCAGCGTAGTGGACACTGAAGCTTTCTTT. Protein: CASSVVDTEAFF. Combining the CDR3 with reference TRBV9 and TRBJ1-1 gives the whole variable domain DSGVTQTPKHLITATGQRVTLRCSPRSGDLSVYWYQQSLDQGLQFLIQYYNGEERAKGNILERFSAQQFPDLHSELNLSSLELGDSALYFCASSVVDTEAFFGQGTRLTVV.

This clonotype was seen many times. The chain employs TRBV6-1 and TRBJ2-1; 7 nucleotides align to TRBD2. The CDR3 runs to 14 residues. The V and J ends lost 8 bases and 3 bases, in that order; junction bases with no gene match: 7. CDR1 MNHNS and CDR2 SASEGT come from the germline V gene. The CDR3 DNA is TGTGCCAGCGACCTAGCGGCGAACTACAATGAGCAGTTCTTC. Its translation: CASDLAANYNEQFF.

This clonotype has a count of ten or more. This chain connects TRBV24-1 to TRBJ2-5; a weak D match, TRBD2 (5 bases). Trimming stripped 6 bases from V and 0 bases from J, with 16 bases between. This CDR3 comprises 16 residues. Germline V gene data show CDR1 as KGHDR and CDR2 as SFDVKD. CDR3 region: CATSSKGTGYQETQYF. CDR3 nucleotides: TGTGCCACCAGTTCGAAAGGCACGGGGTACCAAGAGACCCAGTACTTC.

In this sample, this clonotype turned up a few times. The chain combines TRBV20-1 with TRBJ1-6, with D possibly matching TRBD1 (5 bases). CDR3 length: 12 residues. The germline V gene has CDR1 DFQATT and CDR2 SNEGSKA (reference sequence). V was clipped by 0 bases and J by 14 bases, with 11 bases between them. The DNA for the CDR3 is TGCAGTGCTAGAGACAGGGCCCAGGCCCTCCACTTT. Translating it yields CSARDRAQALHF.

This sequence joins TRBV6-2 or TRBV6-3 and TRBJ1-5; a weak D match, TRBD1 (5 bases). V gave up 2 bases and J gave up 1 base, with 9 bases separating them. CDR1 and CDR2 from the germline V gene are MNHEY and SVGEGT. CDR3 length: 15 residues. DNA of the CDR3: TGTGCCAGCAGTTACCCGGGACTGAGCAATCAGCCCCAGCATTTT. This encodes CASSYPGLSNQPQHF.

V usage is TRBV20-1 and J usage is TRBJ2-3; D might be TRBD1 or TRBD2, each matching 6 bases. The CDR3 runs 16 residues. Trimming stripped 6 bases from V and 3 bases from J, with 22 bases between. Looked up from germline, CDR1 is DFQATT and CDR2 is SNEGSKA (reference sequence). The CDR3 sequence is CSAYLGGGLSTDTQYF. In nucleotides, the CDR3 is TGCAGTGCGTATCTAGGTGGGGGGCTGAGTACAGATACGCAGTATTTT.

There are many counts of this clonotype. The DNA of the CDR3 is TGTGCCAGCACCCCACGTGGTGCCGTAGACATTCAGTACTTC. It yields the protein CASTPRGAVDIQYF. The V and J genes are TRBV12-3 or TRBV12-4 and TRBJ2-4; D call uncertain. V lost 7 bases to trimming and J lost 8 bases, with 18 bases between them. The CDR3 consists of 14 residues.

The J gene is TRBJ1-1, the V gene TRBV2; D is unresolved. CDR3 length equals 11 residues. The germline V and J ends were trimmed by 5 bases and 8 bases, with 9 bases remaining between them. CDR1 is SNHLY and CDR2 is FYNNEI in the germline V gene. For the CDR3, the DNA is TGTGCCAGCAGTATTGGGCAGGAAGCTTTCTTT. It is translated as CASSIGQEAFF.

In DNA form, the CDR3 reads TGCGCCAGCAGCCCCCAGCAAGGGGAAAAACTGTTTTTT. Translation: CASSPQQGEKLFF. The V and J genes are TRBV4-1 and TRBJ1-4; the D is unclear. Germline V gene lookup returns CDR1 MGHRA and CDR2 YSYEKL. This CDR3 spans 13 amino acids. The ends were cut back, 4 bases at V and 8 bases at J, with 11 bases in the middle.

This clonotype has just a few counts. The V call is TRBV7-2, the J call TRBJ1-3; 8 positions agree with TRBD1. J lost 8 bases, V lost 5 bases, and 5 bases had no gene match. The V gene's germline CDR1 is SGHTA and CDR2 FQGNSA. The CDR3 consists of 13 residues. CDR3 DNA: TGTGCCAGCAGCCAACAGGGGGGAGACACCATATATTTT. Its protein is CASSQQGGDTIYF.

This clonotype has at least ten counts. The chain couples TRBV27 to TRBJ1-1, with D perhaps TRBD1 (5 bases). Per germline, CDR1 MNHEY and CDR2 SMNVEV (reference sequence). The CDR3 length is 15 residues. Trimming left V 4 bases short and J 1 base short, with 13 bases between. This chain's CDR3 is CASSSVGPTNTEAFF. CDR3 nucleotides: TGTGCCAGCAGTTCTGTGGGACCGACGAACACTGAAGCTTTCTTT.

This clonotype has only a few counts. This chain uses TRBV3-1 with TRBJ1-5; D unclear. Deletions cut 1 base from V and 1 base from J, with 5 bases between. There are 14 residues in the CDR3. The germline gives CDR1 LGHDT, CDR2 YNNKEL (reference sequence). Here the CDR3 reads CASSQAISNQPQHF. CDR3 nucleotide sequence: TGTGCCAGCAGCCAAGCAATCAGCAATCAGCCCCAGCATTTT.

The chain uses TRBV6-1 and TRBJ2-2; 8 bases match TRBD1. Germline trimming cut 6 bases from V and 6 bases from J; bases unmatched to any gene: 0. CDR1 MNHNS and CDR2 SASEGT come from the germline V gene. This CDR3 has 12 residues. CDR3 protein: CASRTGAGELFF. The CDR3 DNA reads as TGTGCCAGCAGGACAGGGGCCGGGGAGCTGTTTTTT.

The chain is built from TRBV5-4 and TRBJ2-2; D is perhaps TRBD1 or TRBD2 (6 bases each). The CDR3 is made up of 16 amino acids. Trimming took 0 bases from V and 3 from J, leaving 12 bases between them. The germline gives CDR1 SGHNT, CDR2 YYREEE (reference sequence). The CDR3 protein is CASSLASGAHTGELFF. DNA of the CDR3: TGTGCCAGCAGCTTGGCCTCGGGGGCGCACACCGGGGAGCTGTTTTTT.

The V gene is TRBV6-1, the J gene TRBJ1-1; D uncertain. Trimming pared 10 bases from V and 1 base from J, leaving 19 bases between. The CDR3 length is 15 residues. CDR1 MNHNS and CDR2 SASEGT come from the germline V gene. In DNA, the CDR3 is TGTGCCACCACCTTTAGAAGTTCGGCGAACACTGAAGCTTTCTTT. This translates into CATTFRSSANTEAFF.

This clonotype was seen ten or more times. The CDR3 region is CASLLGTWAGELFF. CDR3 DNA sequence: TGTGCCAGCCTTCTCGGGACTTGGGCCGGGGAGCTGTTTTTT. The chain joins TRBV6-1 to TRBJ2-2; TRBD2 might be the D (6 bases). Germline CDR1 reads MNHNS; CDR2 reads SASEGT. The germline V and J ends were trimmed by 8 bases and 6 bases, with 16 bases remaining between them. The CDR3 totals 14 residues.

This clonotype was observed at least ten times. The chain links TRBV20-1 to TRBJ2-1; TRBD1 matches 7 bases. After removal of 6 bases from V and 2 bases from J, the junction contained 13 bases not matched to a gene. Germline CDR1 DFQATT, CDR2 SNEGSKA (reference sequence). The CDR3 runs to 16 residues. The CDR3 here is CSAILRGTATYNEQFF. DNA of the CDR3: TGCAGTGCCATTCTTAGGGGGACAGCTACCTACAATGAGCAGTTCTTC.

The rearrangement links TRBV6-7 to TRBJ2-7; no clear D. TRBV6-7 is labeled an ORF, and its function is uncertain. Trimming shortened V by 5 bases and J by 4 bases, and 12 bases separated the two germline ends. The CDR3 loop spans 13 amino acids. CDR3 nucleotides: TGTGCCAGCAGTGGGCAGGTTGGGTACGAGCAGTACTTC. This codes for CASSGQVGYEQYF.

This clonotype showed up many times. The rearrangement uses TRBV28 and TRBJ2-1; 9 positions agree with TRBD1. V shed 7 bases and J 6 bases; nucleotides not matched to a gene: 4. This CDR3 region has 13 residues. Germline loops: CDR1 MDHEN, CDR2 SYDVKM. Written as DNA, the CDR3 is TGTGCCAGCAAAGACAGGGGGGGCAATGAGCAGTTCTTC. Its translation: CASKDRGGNEQFF.

This clonotype was observed many times. The chain recombines TRBV20-1 with TRBJ2-3; 9 bases are a match to TRBD2. The trim removed 5 bases at V and 4 bases at J, leaving 10 bases unmatched. CDR1 DFQATT and CDR2 SNEGSKA come from the germline V gene (reference sequence). The CDR3 is made up of 15 amino acids. CDR3 in DNA: TGCAGTGCTCTTGTGGCGGGGGGGAGGGCAGATACGCAGTATTTT. Translating gives CSALVAGGRADTQYF.

This clonotype has at least ten counts. The rearrangement joins TRBV24-1 to TRBJ2-3; 7 nucleotides agree with TRBD1. This CDR3 comprises 14 residues. Per germline, CDR1 KGHDR and CDR2 SFDVKD. The V gene end was trimmed by 7 bases and the J gene end by 3 bases; junction bases not matched to a gene: 6. This CDR3 reads CATRRDRETDTQYF. The CDR3 DNA reads TGTGCCACCAGAAGAGACAGGGAGACAGATACGCAGTATTTT.

This clonotype occurred a few times. The rearrangement links TRBV19 to TRBJ1-1; a possible D gene is TRBD1 (5 bases). V lost 8 bases to trimming and J lost 1 base, with 14 bases between them. The CDR3 sequence is 14 residues long. Germline V gene sequence: CDR1 LNHDA, CDR2 SQIVND (reference sequence). CDR3 nucleotides: TGTGCCAGTCGCTGGGGACCCAGGAACACTGAAGCTTTCTTT. The encoded protein is CASRWGPRNTEAFF.

This clonotype has at least ten counts. V gene TRBV28 combines with J gene TRBJ2-1; D is unresolved. Trimming took off 1 base at V and 4 bases at J, with 8 bases between the two ends. This CDR3 region has 14 residues. In germline, CDR1 is MDHEN, CDR2 SYDVKM. DNA of the CDR3: TGTGCCAGCAGTTTATACCAGGTATACAATGAGCAGTTCTTC. It translates to CASSLYQVYNEQFF. Filled out from reference TRBV28 and TRBJ2-1, the complete variable domain reads DVKVTQSSRYLVKRTGEKVFLECVQDMDHENMFWYRQDPGLGLRLIYFSYDVKMKEKGDIPEGYSVSREKKERFSLILESASTNQTSMYLCASSLYQVYNEQFFGPGTRLTVL.

This clonotype was counted ten times or more. The chain combines TRBV6-1 with TRBJ1-1, with D uncertain. V lost 1 base, J lost 1 base, and 7 bases lay in between. The CDR3 totals 14 residues. Per the germline V gene, CDR1 is MNHNS and CDR2 is SASEGT. CDR3 sequence: CASSEGSQNTEAFF. The CDR3 DNA sequence: TGTGCCAGCAGTGAAGGTAGTCAGAACACTGAAGCTTTCTTT.

This clonotype was counted a few times. The rearrangement joins TRBV27 to TRBJ1-2; 7 nucleotides align to TRBD1. Per germline, CDR1 MNHEY and CDR2 SMNVEV (reference sequence). The CDR3 loop spans 16 amino acids. Trimming at V came to 2 bases and at J to 6 bases, leaving 12 bases not matched to a gene. The CDR3 region has the DNA TGTGCCAGCAGTTTAGAACCGACAGGGCGGTTAGATGGCTACACCTTC. As protein: CASSLEPTGRLDGYTF.

The table lists this clonotype with many counts. The chain is built from TRBV20-1 and TRBJ1-5; perhaps TRBD1 as D (6 bases). V was trimmed by 3 bases and J by 2 bases, leaving 8 bases between them. CDR1 DFQATT and CDR2 SNEGSKA come from the germline V gene (reference sequence). This CDR3 comprises 13 residues. The CDR3: CSASRGGNQPQHF. CDR3 sequence (DNA): TGCAGTGCTAGCAGGGGTGGCAATCAGCCCCAGCATTTT.

This clonotype was observed many times. This sequence joins TRBV30 and TRBJ1-5; D not resolved. Trimming left V 3 bases short and J 7 bases short, with 7 bases between. The CDR3 is 11 amino acids. Germline assignment: CDR1 GTSNPN and CDR2 SVGIG (reference sequence). The CDR3 here is CAWSRIQPQHF. The CDR3 DNA is TGTGCCTGGAGCCGAATACAGCCCCAGCATTTT.